This TCR beta chain was documented in a study of blood T cell repertoires in COVID-19. The length of the CDR3 is 12 residues. With 5 bases clipped from V and 7 bases from J, the junction kept 7 bases outside the gene matches. Looked up from germline, CDR1 is SQVTM and CDR2 is ANQGSEA. The assay was immunoSEQ multiplex PCR, and TCRdb's table has in-frame clones only and misses some. Altogether more than 60,000 clones are present, roughly 82% being singletons, with the ten largest covering about 10%. Material for sequencing was peripheral blood. The V and J genes are TRBV29-1 and TRBJ1-2; TRBD1 matches 7 bases. The clonotype originates from a man between 60 and 70 years old with acute or convalescent COVID-19. CDR3 sequence (DNA): TGCAGCGTTTCCCAAGGGGGCGGTGGCTACACCTTC. This sequence encodes CSVSQGGGGYTF.